This T cell receptor (beta chain) stems from a study of blood T cell repertoires in COVID-19. At the level of the study: Researchers got acute and convalescent COVID-19 samples from the United States, Italy and Spain.

Original data processing: Reference gene primer amplification yielded estimated nucleated cell counts. The protocol was immunoSEQ multiplex PCR, while the TCRdb copy is restricted to in-frame clones and leaves out a portion. That table is the source of V, J and clone size, and D and trimming were worked out from the DNA. The profile covers roughly 330,000 clones, with around 86% appearing a single time and around 1.5% taken by the ten largest. The CDR3 spans 19 residues. V lost 2 bases and J lost 4; bases outside the gene matches: 11. Germline CDR1 is LGHDT and CDR2 is YNNKEL (reference sequence). The clonotype comes from a woman in her 50s with acute or convalescent COVID-19. Sequencing used peripheral blood. The chain employs TRBV3-1 (or the pseudogene TRBV3-2) and TRBJ2-2; TRBD2 matches 12 bases. CDR3 in DNA: TGTGCCAGCAGCCAAATGATAAGACTAGCGGGAGTGGGCACCGGGGAGCTGTTTTTT. Its translation: CASSQMIRLAGVGTGELFF.